This T cell receptor beta chain was sequenced during a study of blood T cell repertoires in COVID-19. As for the study in general: The samples span acute and convalescent COVID-19 from the United States, Italy and Spain. Sources were T cells, B-cell-depleted T cells, or PBMCs; the material itself was cDNA or gDNA.

The junction had 3 bases not matched to a gene; V was cut back by 3 bases and J by 5 bases. The CDR3 extends over 14 amino acids. The germline gives CDR1 SGHRS, CDR2 YFSETQ. Assignments of participants to cohorts depended upon their own reported clinical history. Using immunoSEQ multiplex PCR, the repertoire was profiled, and TCRdb retains in-frame clones only, with some absent. The top ten hold approximately 1% of the sample, which has over 350,000 clones, roughly 90% seen once. Details on this clone: Within the sample, other DNA sequences also encode this same CDR3.

The TCR originated in a woman in her thirties with acute COVID-19. The sequenced material came from PBMCs or T cells enriched from blood (not recorded which). The chain recombines TRBV5-1 with TRBJ1-1, with 11 nucleotides matching TRBD1. The CDR3 sequence is CASSSGTGGTEAFF. The CDR3 coding sequence is TGCGCCAGCAGCTCCGGGACAGGGGGAACTGAAGCTTTCTTT.